This T cell receptor beta chain emerged from a study of T cells expressing NK-cell markers. The CDR3 is made up of 14 amino acids. The V gene's germline CDR1 is SGHRS and CDR2 YFSETQ. TCRdb re-analyzed the 5' RACE reads; it lists each CDR3 protein once, without DNA. This sample's clone table lists some 460,000 distinct CDR3 sequences. This sequence was found in a woman in her forties or fifties in good health. Sequencing used blood T cells: a sorted CD56 or NKG2C T cell subset, CD4+ or CD8+ T cells, or bulk PBMC T cells (not recorded which). The chain is built from TRBV5-1 and TRBJ2-5; TCRdb outputs TRBD2, but without DNA this stays unchecked. The CDR3 region is CASSARLAGETQYF.